The T cell receptor beta chain described here comes from a study of blood T cell repertoires in COVID-19 (dated by TCRdb to 2018 to 2020). Background for the entire study: The collaborator samples originated in the United States, Italy and Spain and spanned the acute and convalescent phases of COVID-19. The prospective study material was composed of cDNA or gDNA derived from T cells, B-cell-depleted T cells, or PBMCs. Subjects who had been exposed to COVID-19, were actively infected with it, or had recovered from it provided the deeply sampled blood TCRbeta repertoires that made up the dataset. The repertoires were made available in a free public database intended to serve as a resource for research on the immune response to SARS-CoV-2. Samples were obtained from the ongoing ImmuneRACE study (first 160 participants) and from 1,254 subjects provided by 6 global collaborators. A de-identified subject ID, COVID-19 status, age in years and sex were almost always included in the sample metadata. Where HLA class I and class II types were available, the types were taken from metadata supplied by the sample provider, not from assay-based typing. Results and caveats for the whole study, not just this receptor: How much clinical and demographic metadata was included differed by source and by participant, and the metadata was provided uncurated.

Collaborating institutions collected whole blood in K2EDTA tubes following their own protocols. For TCRbeta analysis, collaborators shipped samples as frozen whole blood, isolated PBMCs, or DNA extracted from either of those sample types. The immunoSEQ Assay, a bias-controlled multiplex PCR, was used to amplify TCRbeta CDR3 regions from genomic DNA. The original methods were these. The number of nucleated cells in each sample was estimated from the amplification of reference gene primers within the assay. Sequence reads were collapsed and filtered to measure the absolute abundance of every unique TCRbeta CDR3 rearrangement. Productive Simpson clonality was computed per sample as the square root of Simpson's diversity index over productive rearrangements. The table comes from immuneACCESS by way of TCRdb, which keeps in-frame sequences with V and J called. Part of the clones is missing from these tables; in studies checked, under half for an unresolved V gene and the rest for unknown reasons. V and J calls and clone size follow that table, whereas D and trimming were derived from the DNA. This sample gives about 150,000 clones in total; about three quarters of them show up just once. Of the sample, around 1.7% is held by the ten largest clones.

This clone turned up a few times. Its antigen has not been determined. Base-call qualities are not available, and no considerably larger clone is one nucleotide away. Including the terminal cysteine and phenylalanine, the CDR3 comprises 15 residues. Only the CDR3 DNA is retained, 45 bases long and in frame from the first base. As encoded in the germline V gene (reference sequence), CDR1 is PRHDT while CDR2 is FYEKMQ. V is cut back by 3 bases and J by 4 bases, with 8 bases in the junction unmatched. This clonotype was obtained from a man at least 80 years old with acute or convalescent COVID-19. Sequenced material: peripheral blood. Recombination joined TRBV13 with TRBJ1-2, and TRBD1 matches 7 of the central bases. CDR3 reads: CASSLGTGAIYGYTF. The DNA sequence is given as TGTGCCAGCAGCTTGGGAACAGGGGCGATCTATGGCTACACCTTC.